This T cell receptor beta chain was sequenced during a study of blood T cell repertoires in COVID-19. Germline CDR1 is SEHNR and CDR2 is FQNEAQ (reference sequence). The V end was cut by 1 base, the J end by 1 base, with 11 bases between. CDR3 length equals 15 residues. The method was immunoSEQ multiplex PCR; TCRdb's version includes in-frame clones alone and lacks a portion of them. The profile shows some 110,000 clones, 84% of them singletons. V usage is TRBV7-9 and J usage is TRBJ2-7; D unresolved. The sequence was collected from a woman in her twenties or thirties who had recovered from COVID-19. Sequencing was performed on PBMCs or T cells enriched from blood (not recorded which). For the CDR3, the DNA is TGTGCCAGCAGCTTAGGAGGTGGGTTTTCCTACGAGCAGTACTTC. Its protein product is CASSLGGGFSYEQYF.